A selection of T cell receptor beta chains follows, all from one sample in a study of blood T cell repertoires in COVID-19. Repertoires were generated with immunoSEQ multiplex PCR, while TCRdb's copy carries only in-frame clones and drops some. Here the sample spans more than 200,000 clones, 85% to 90% being singletons. Sequenced input: PBMCs or T cells enriched from blood (not recorded which). The source of these receptors is a man aged 40-49 years who had recovered from COVID-19. Both conserved end residues are part of each CDR3. A D gene is named only where the DNA matches it firmly. Rows give clone size only sometimes, using once, few, many, or a class for an expanded clone.

cdr3_aa: CAWSEGYSNQPQHF; cdr3_nt: TGTGCCTGGAGTGAGGGGTACAGCAATCAGCCCCAGCATTTT; j_call: TRBJ1-5; d_call: .; clone_size: .; v_call: TRBV30
cdr3_aa: CASSLWTGRSDTIYF; cdr3_nt: TGTGCCAGCAGCCTGTGGACAGGGAGGTCGGACACCATATATTTT; j_call: TRBJ1-3; d_call: TRBD1; clone_size: .; v_call: TRBV7-6
cdr3_aa: CASSLSDSYEQYF; cdr3_nt: TGTGCCAGCAGTTTATCGGACTCGTACGAGCAGTACTTC; j_call: TRBJ2-7; d_call: .; clone_size: .; v_call: TRBV27
cdr3_aa: CASSLDGESNQPQHF; cdr3_nt: TGCGCCAGCAGCTTGGACGGTGAAAGCAATCAGCCCCAGCATTTT; j_call: TRBJ1-5; d_call: .; clone_size: few; v_call: TRBV5-1
cdr3_aa: CSVESGGGTEAFF; cdr3_nt: TGCAGCGTTGAATCGGGAGGGGGAACTGAAGCTTTCTTT; j_call: TRBJ1-1; d_call: .; clone_size: .; v_call: TRBV29-1
cdr3_aa: CAWSVRLGSYGYTF; cdr3_nt: TGTGCCTGGAGTGTACGGCTGGGGAGCTATGGCTACACCTTC; j_call: TRBJ1-2; d_call: .; clone_size: .; v_call: TRBV30
cdr3_aa: CASSPGASGILNEQFF; cdr3_nt: TGTGCCAGCTCACCAGGAGCTAGCGGTATACTCAATGAGCAGTTCTTC; j_call: TRBJ2-1; d_call: TRBD2; clone_size: .; v_call: TRBV18
cdr3_aa: CASSLESGLGGYTF; cdr3_nt: TGTGCCAGCAGCTTAGAATCGGGGTTGGGGGGCTACACCTTC; j_call: TRBJ1-2; d_call: .; clone_size: .; v_call: TRBV7-8
cdr3_aa: CASRVWGRGQYF; cdr3_nt: TGTGCCAGCAGAGTATGGGGGCGAGGGCAGTACTTC; j_call: TRBJ2-7; d_call: .; clone_size: .; v_call: TRBV28
cdr3_aa: CATVPAGKDTQYF; cdr3_nt: TGTGCCACGGTCCCCGCAGGGAAGGATACGCAGTATTTT; j_call: TRBJ2-3; d_call: .; clone_size: .; v_call: TRBV6-5
cdr3_aa: CATSDTREWIRQETQYF; cdr3_nt: TGTGCCACCAGTGACACCAGGGAATGGATTCGGCAAGAGACCCAGTACTTC; j_call: TRBJ2-5; d_call: .; clone_size: .; v_call: TRBV24-1
cdr3_aa: CASSQVPLEGRAGELFF; cdr3_nt: TGCGCCAGCAGCCAAGTCCCCTTGGAGGGAAGGGCCGGGGAGCTGTTTTTT; j_call: TRBJ2-2; d_call: .; clone_size: .; v_call: TRBV4-1
cdr3_aa: CASSWGPGQGTVNTEAFF; cdr3_nt: TGCGCCAGCAGCTGGGGGCCGGGACAGGGGACCGTGAACACTGAAGCTTTCTTT; j_call: TRBJ1-1; d_call: TRBD1; clone_size: .; v_call: TRBV5-1
cdr3_aa: CASSSGSGITDTQYF; cdr3_nt: TGTGCCAGCAGCAGTGGATCGGGGATCACAGATACGCAGTATTTT; j_call: TRBJ2-3; d_call: .; clone_size: .; v_call: TRBV11-3
cdr3_aa: CAWSKIGVPSQHF; cdr3_nt: TGTGCCTGGAGTAAAATAGGGGTTCCTTCCCAGCATTTT; j_call: TRBJ1-5; d_call: .; clone_size: .; v_call: TRBV30
cdr3_aa: CASSSPGTVSTDTQYF; cdr3_nt: TGTGCCAGCAGTTCCCCGGGGACAGTTAGCACAGATACGCAGTATTTT; j_call: TRBJ2-3; d_call: TRBD1; clone_size: .; v_call: TRBV27
cdr3_aa: CASSWRGTGGYTF; cdr3_nt: TGCGCCAGCAGCTGGCGGGGTACAGGTGGCTACACCTTC; j_call: TRBJ1-2; d_call: .; clone_size: .; v_call: TRBV5-1